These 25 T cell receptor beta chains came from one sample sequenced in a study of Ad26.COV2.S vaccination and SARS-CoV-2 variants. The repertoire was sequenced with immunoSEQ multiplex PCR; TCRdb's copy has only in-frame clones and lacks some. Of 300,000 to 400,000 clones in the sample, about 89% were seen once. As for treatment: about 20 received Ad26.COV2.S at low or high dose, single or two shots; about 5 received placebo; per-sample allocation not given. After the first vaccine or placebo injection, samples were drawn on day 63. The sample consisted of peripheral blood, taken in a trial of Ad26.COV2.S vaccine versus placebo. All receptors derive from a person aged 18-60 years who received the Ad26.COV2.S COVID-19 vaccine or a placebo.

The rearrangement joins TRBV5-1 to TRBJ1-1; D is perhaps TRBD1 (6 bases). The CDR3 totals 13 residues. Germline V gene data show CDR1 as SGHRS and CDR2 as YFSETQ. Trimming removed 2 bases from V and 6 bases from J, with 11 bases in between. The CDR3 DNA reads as TGCGCCAGCAGCTTTGTCGGGGGCCCTGAAGCTTTCTTT. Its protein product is CASSFVGGPEAFF.

The DNA of the CDR3 is TGTGCCAGCAGTGAATTTCCAGGCGGGATAGCTAATGAAAAACTGTTTTTT. Its translation: CASSEFPGGIANEKLFF. V usage is TRBV6-1 and J usage is TRBJ1-4, with D unresolved. The CDR3 is 17 residues long. Germline V CDR1 and CDR2: MNHNS, SASEGT. Between the trimmed V and J ends, which lost 2 bases and 3 bases, there was a span of 16 bases.

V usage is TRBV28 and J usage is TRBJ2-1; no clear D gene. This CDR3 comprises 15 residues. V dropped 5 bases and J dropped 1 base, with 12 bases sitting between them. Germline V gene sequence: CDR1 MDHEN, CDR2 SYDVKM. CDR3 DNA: TGTGCCAGCAGTCCTATGTTGGGTTCCTACAATGAGCAGTTCTTC. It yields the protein CASSPMLGSYNEQFF.

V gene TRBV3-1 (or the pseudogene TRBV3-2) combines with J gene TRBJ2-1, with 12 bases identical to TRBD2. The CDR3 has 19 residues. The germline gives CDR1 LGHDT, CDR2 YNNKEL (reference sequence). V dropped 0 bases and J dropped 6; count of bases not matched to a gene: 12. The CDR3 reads CASSQEFIRLAGEGNEQFF. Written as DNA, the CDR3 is TGTGCCAGCAGCCAAGAATTTATCAGACTAGCGGGAGAGGGCAATGAGCAGTTCTTC.

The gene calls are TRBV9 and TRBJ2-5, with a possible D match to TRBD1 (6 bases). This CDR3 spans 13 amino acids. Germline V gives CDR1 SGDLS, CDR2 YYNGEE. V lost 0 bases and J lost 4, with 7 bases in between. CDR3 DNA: TGTGCCAGCAGCGTAGGCAGGGGAGAGACCCAGTACTTC. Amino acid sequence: CASSVGRGETQYF.

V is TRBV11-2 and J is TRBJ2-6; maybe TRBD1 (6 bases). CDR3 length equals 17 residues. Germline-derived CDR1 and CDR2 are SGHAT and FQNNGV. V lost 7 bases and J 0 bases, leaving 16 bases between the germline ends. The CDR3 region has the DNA TGTGCCAGCATTCAGGGGACGCGAGCCTCTGGGGCCAACGTCCTGACTTTC. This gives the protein CASIQGTRASGANVLTF.

As DNA, the CDR3 is TGTGCCAGCATAGGACAGAGAGATGGCTACACCTTC. This sequence encodes CASIGQRDGYTF. The V and J genes are TRBV2 and TRBJ1-2, with D possibly being TRBD1 (6 bases). This CDR3 spans 12 amino acids. V was pared by 7 bases and J by 6 bases, with 12 bases between. Germline loops: CDR1 SNHLY, CDR2 FYNNEI.

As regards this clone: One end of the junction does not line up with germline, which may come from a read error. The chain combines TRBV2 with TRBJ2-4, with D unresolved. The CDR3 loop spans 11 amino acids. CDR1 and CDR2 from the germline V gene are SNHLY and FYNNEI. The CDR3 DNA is TGTGCCAGCAGTGAAATGACGGAGATGGGCTTC. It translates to CASSEMTEMGF. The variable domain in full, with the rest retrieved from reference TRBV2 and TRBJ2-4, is EPEVTQTPSHQVTQMGQEVILRCVPISNHLYFYWYRQILGQKVEFLVSFYNNEISEKSEIFDDQFSVERPDGSNFTLKIRSTKLEDSAMYFCASSEMTEMGFGAGTRLSVL.

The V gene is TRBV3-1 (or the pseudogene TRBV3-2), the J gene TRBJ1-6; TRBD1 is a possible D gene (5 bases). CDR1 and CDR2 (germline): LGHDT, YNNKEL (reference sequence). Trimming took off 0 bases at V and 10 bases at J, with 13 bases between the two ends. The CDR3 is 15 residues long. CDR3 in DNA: TGTGCCAGCAGCCAAGATGGTGCTGGGGGGTCACCCCTCCACTTT. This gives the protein CASSQDGAGGSPLHF.

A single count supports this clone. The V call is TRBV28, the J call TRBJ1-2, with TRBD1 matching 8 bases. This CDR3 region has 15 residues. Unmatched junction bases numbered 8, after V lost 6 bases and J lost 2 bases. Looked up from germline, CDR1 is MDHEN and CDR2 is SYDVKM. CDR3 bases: TGTGCCAGCAGCACAGAGGACAGGGCCAACTATGGCTACACCTTC. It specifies CASSTEDRANYGYTF.

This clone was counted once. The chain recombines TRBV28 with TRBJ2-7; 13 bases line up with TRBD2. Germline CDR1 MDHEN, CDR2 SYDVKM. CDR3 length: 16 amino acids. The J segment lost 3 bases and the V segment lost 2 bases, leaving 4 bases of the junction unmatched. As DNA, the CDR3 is TGTGCCAGCAGTTTAGGACTAGCGGGAGTGTTCTACGAGCAGTACTTC. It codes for CASSLGLAGVFYEQYF.

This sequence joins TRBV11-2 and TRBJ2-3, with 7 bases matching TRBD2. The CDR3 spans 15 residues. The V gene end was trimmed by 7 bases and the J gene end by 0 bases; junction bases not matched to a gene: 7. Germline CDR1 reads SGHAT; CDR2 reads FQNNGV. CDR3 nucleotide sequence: TGTGCCAGCACCATAAATAGCGGGAGCACAGATACGCAGTATTTT. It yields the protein CASTINSGSTDTQYF.

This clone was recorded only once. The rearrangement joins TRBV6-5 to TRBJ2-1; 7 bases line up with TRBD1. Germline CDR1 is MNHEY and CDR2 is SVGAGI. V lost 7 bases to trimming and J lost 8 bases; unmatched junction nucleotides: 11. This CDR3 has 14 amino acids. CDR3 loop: CASNMRQGVDEQFF. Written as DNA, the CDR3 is TGTGCCAGCAATATGAGACAGGGAGTGGATGAGCAGTTCTTC.

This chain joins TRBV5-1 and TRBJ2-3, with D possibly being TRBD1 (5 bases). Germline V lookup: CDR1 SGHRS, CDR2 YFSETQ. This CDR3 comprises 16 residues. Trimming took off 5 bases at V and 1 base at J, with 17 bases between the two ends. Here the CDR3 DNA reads TGCGCCAGCAGGGAGTGGCAGGGTATCCGCACAGATACGCAGTATTTT. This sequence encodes CASREWQGIRTDTQYF.

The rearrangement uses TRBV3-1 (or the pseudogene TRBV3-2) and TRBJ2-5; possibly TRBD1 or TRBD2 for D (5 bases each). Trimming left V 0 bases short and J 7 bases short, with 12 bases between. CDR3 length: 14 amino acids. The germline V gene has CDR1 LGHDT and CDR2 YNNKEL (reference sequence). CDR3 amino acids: CASSQDWDRGTQYF. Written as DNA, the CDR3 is TGTGCCAGCAGCCAAGACTGGGACCGGGGGACCCAGTACTTC.

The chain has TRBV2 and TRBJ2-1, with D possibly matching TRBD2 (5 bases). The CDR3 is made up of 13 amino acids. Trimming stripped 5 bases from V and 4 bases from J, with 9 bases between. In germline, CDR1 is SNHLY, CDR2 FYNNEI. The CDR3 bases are TGTGCCAGCAGTACAGCGGATTACAATGAGCAGTTCTTC. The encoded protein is CASSTADYNEQFF.

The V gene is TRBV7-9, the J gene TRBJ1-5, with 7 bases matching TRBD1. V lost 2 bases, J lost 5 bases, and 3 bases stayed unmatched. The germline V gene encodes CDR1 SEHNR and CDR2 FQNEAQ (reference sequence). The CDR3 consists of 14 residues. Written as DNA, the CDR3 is TGTGCCAGCAGCTTACCCGGGACAGATCAGCCCCAGCATTTT. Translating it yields CASSLPGTDQPQHF.

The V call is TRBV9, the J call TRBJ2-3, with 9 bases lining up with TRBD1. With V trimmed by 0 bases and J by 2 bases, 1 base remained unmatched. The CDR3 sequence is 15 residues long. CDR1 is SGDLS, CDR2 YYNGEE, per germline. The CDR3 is CASSVAQGATDTQYF. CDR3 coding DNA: TGTGCCAGCAGCGTAGCACAGGGGGCCACAGATACGCAGTATTTT.

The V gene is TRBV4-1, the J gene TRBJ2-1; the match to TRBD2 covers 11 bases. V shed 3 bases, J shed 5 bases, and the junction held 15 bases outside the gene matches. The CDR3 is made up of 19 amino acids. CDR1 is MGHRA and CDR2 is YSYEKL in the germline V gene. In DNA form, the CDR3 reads TGCGCCAGCAGCCATCGGGAGCTAGCGGGAGGAGGGGGGCACAATGAGCAGTTCTTC. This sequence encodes CASSHRELAGGGGHNEQFF.

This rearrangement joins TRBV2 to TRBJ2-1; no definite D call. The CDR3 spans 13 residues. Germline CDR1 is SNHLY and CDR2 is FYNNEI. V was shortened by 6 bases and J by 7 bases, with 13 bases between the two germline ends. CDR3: CASRLFGRNEQFF. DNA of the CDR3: TGTGCCAGCAGGCTTTTTGGAAGGAATGAGCAGTTCTTC. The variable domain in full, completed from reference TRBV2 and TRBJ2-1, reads EPEVTQTPSHQVTQMGQEVILRCVPISNHLYFYWYRQILGQKVEFLVSFYNNEISEKSEIFDDQFSVERPDGSNFTLKIRSTKLEDSAMYFCASRLFGRNEQFFGPGTRLTVL.

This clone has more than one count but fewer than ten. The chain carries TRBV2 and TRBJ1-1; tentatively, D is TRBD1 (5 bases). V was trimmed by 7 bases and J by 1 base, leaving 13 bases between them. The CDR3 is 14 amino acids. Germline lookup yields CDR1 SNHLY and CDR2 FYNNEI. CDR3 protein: CASKRGTENTEAFF. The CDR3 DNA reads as TGTGCCAGCAAGCGGGGGACGGAGAACACTGAAGCTTTCTTT.

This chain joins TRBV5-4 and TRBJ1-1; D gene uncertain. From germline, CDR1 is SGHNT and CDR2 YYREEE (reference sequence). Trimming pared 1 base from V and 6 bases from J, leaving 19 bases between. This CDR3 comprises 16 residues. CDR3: CASSLKVASGKPEAFF. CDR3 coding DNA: TGTGCCAGCAGCTTGAAAGTAGCGAGCGGTAAACCTGAAGCTTTCTTT.

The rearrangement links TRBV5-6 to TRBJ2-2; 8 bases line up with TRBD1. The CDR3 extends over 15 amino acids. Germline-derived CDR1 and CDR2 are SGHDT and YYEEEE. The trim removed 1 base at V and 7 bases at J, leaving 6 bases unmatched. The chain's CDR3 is CASSLPGGAHGELFF. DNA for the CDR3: TGTGCCAGCAGCTTGCCAGGGGGCGCCCACGGGGAGCTGTTTTTT.

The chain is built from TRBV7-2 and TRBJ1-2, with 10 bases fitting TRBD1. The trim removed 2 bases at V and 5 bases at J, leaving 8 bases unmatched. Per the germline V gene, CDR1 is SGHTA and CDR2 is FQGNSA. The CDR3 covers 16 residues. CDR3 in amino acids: CASSLRTGGRQYGYTF. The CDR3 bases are TGTGCCAGCAGCTTACGGACAGGGGGACGACAATATGGCTACACCTTC.

The CDR3: CASSLTLPGGFVADTQYF. DNA for the CDR3: TGTGCCAGTAGTCTAACCCTCCCAGGGGGTTTCGTCGCAGATACGCAGTATTTT. The chain links TRBV19 to TRBJ2-3; 7 positions match TRBD1. The CDR3 has 18 amino acids. Germline trimming cut 5 bases from V and 4 bases from J; bases unmatched to any gene: 18. Germline V gene lookup returns CDR1 LNHDA and CDR2 SQIVND (reference sequence). Full variable domain (outside the CDR3, taken from reference TRBV19 and TRBJ2-3): DGGITQSPKYLFRKEGQNVTLSCEQNLNHDAMYWYRQDPGQGLRLIYYSQIVNDFQKGDIAEGYSVSREKKESFPLTVTSAQKNPTAFYLCASSLTLPGGFVADTQYFGPGTRLTVL.